Presented here are 2 T cell receptor beta chains from one specimen sequenced in a study of Graves' ophthalmopathy and Graves' hyperthyroidism. Amplification from RNA transcripts yielded the TCR beta CDR3 regions. In the first round, RT-PCR was carried out with HTBI primers, and a multiplex PCR formed the second round. Via MiXCR, TCRdb re-called the multiplex PCR reads, giving one row per CDR3 protein. This sample has 200,000 to 300,000 distinct CDR3 sequences; about 47% occur once, and the top ten carry 40% to 55%. Source material: peripheral blood. The receptors stem from an adult man with Graves' ophthalmopathy.

In regard to this clonotype: The junction and the germline gene differ at one end; a read error may be behind it. This chain uses TRBV10-3 with TRBJ2-3, with 10 bases aligning to TRBD1. This CDR3 is built from 18 residues. CDR1 is ENHRY, CDR2 SYGVKD, per germline. This CDR3 is CASSSTGGAKLGTDTQYF. CDR3 nucleotides: TGTGCCAGCAGTTCGACAGGGGGCGCCAAGCTTGGCACAGATACGCAGTATTTT.

This clonotype turned up a few times. The CDR3 DNA follows: TGTGCCAGCAGACCGAGAATGAACACTGAAGCTTTCTTT. It is translated as CASRPRMNTEAFF. The chain has TRBV6-5 and TRBJ1-1, with D unresolved. Per germline, CDR1 MNHEY and CDR2 SVGAGI. The CDR3 contains 13 residues. The V end lost 6 bases, the J end lost 0 bases, and 8 bases lay between the germline ends.